This TCR beta chain was captured in a study of identical twins. Findings and limits, study-wide: Beta clonotypes that were abundant in cord blood contained fewer insertions, a pattern absent from memory repertoires. Models, which agreed with sharing between unrelated individuals, nonetheless underestimated the out-of-frame TCR alpha sharing seen in monozygotic twins. The same donors were not followed; conclusions instead depended on cross-sectional statistical analysis.

This clonotype was seen just once. No antigen is known for it. Each CDR3 protein is one row after TCRdb ran MiXCR on the 5' RACE reads. This sample carries around 1.7 million distinct CDR3 sequences, about 31% of them seen once, and the ten largest clones take around 0.25%. V lost 3 bases and J 2 bases, leaving 11 bases between the germline ends. There are 14 residues in the CDR3. The germline gives CDR1 GTSNPN, CDR2 SVGIG (reference sequence). The V call is TRBV30, the J call TRBJ1-5; D is ambiguous. What was sequenced was cord blood. This sequence was found in a newborn girl in good health. CDR3 in DNA: TGTGCCTGGAGCGTGGTTGGGGGCAATCAGCCCCAGCATTTT. As protein: CAWSVVGGNQPQHF.